Reported below is one T cell receptor (beta chain). The data are from a study of blood T cells in healthy people across ages. Germline V gives CDR1 SGHTA, CDR2 FQGNSA. Trimming took off 4 bases at V and 8 bases at J, with 12 bases between the two ends. The CDR3 covers 13 residues. With a J-beta primer mix and a sample-barcoded 5' primer, a second PCR ran 7 to 11 cycles. TCRdb redid the calling of the 5' RACE reads with MiXCR, one entry per CDR3 protein. The profile shows around 1,900,000 distinct CDR3 sequences, 39% of them singletons. The sample was blood. The receptor comes from a human donor in good health. The rearrangement joins TRBV7-2 to TRBJ2-1, with D perhaps TRBD1 (6 bases). This chain's CDR3 is CASSSQGMDEQFF. The CDR3 DNA reads TGTGCCAGCAGCTCGCAGGGGATGGATGAGCAGTTCTTC.